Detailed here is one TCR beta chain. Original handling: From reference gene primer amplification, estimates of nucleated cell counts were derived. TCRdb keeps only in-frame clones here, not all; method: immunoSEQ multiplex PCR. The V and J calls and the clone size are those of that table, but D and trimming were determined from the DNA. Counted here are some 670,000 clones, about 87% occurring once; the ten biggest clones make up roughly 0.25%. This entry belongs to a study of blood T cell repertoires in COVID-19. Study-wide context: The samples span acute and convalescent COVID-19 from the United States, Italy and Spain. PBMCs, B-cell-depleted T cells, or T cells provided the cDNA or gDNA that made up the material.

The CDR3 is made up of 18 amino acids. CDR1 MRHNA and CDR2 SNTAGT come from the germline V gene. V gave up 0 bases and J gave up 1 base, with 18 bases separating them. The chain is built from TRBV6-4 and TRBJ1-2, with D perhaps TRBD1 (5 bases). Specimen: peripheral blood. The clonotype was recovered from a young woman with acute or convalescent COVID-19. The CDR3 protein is CASSDSPLRRGRNYGYTF. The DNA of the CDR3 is TGTGCCAGCAGTGACTCGCCTTTAAGAAGGGGCCGTAACTATGGCTACACCTTC.